The text below deals with one T cell receptor (beta chain). Unmatched junction bases numbered 4, after V lost 2 bases and J lost 6 bases. Germline CDR1 is MNHNY and CDR2 is SVGAGI (reference sequence). The CDR3 length is 13 residues. Source study methods: The assay estimated nucleated cells by amplifying reference gene primers. Some clones are missing from TCRdb's copy, which holds only in-frame ones; the method was immunoSEQ multiplex PCR. That table gives V, J and clone size, and the DNA gave D and trimming. The sample records more than 15,000 clones, over 75% being singletons. These data originate in a study of blood T cell repertoires in COVID-19. The wider study: Collection of acute and convalescent COVID-19 samples took place in the United States, Italy and Spain. From T cells, B-cell-depleted T cells, or PBMCs came the material, which was cDNA or gDNA.

The receptor was derived from a man aged 40-55 years with active or convalescent COVID-19. The J gene is TRBJ2-7, the V gene TRBV6-6; 7 nucleotides line up with TRBD1. The sample comprised peripheral blood. For the CDR3, the DNA is TGTGCCAGCAGTTACACCAGGGGGAGCGAGCAGTACTTC. Translation gives CASSYTRGSEQYF.